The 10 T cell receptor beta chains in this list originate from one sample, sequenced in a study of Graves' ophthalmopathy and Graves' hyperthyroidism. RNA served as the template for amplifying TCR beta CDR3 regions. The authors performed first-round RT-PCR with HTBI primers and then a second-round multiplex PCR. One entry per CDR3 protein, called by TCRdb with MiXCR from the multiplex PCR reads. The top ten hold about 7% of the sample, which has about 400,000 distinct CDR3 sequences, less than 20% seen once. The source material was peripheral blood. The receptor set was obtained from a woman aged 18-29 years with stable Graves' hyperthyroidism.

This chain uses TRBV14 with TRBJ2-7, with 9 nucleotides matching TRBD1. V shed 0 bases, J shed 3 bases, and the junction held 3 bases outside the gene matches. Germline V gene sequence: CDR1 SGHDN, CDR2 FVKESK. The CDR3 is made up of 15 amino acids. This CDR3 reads CASSQDNRGLYEQYF. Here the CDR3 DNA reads TGTGCCAGCAGCCAAGATAACAGGGGGCTCTACGAGCAGTACTTC.

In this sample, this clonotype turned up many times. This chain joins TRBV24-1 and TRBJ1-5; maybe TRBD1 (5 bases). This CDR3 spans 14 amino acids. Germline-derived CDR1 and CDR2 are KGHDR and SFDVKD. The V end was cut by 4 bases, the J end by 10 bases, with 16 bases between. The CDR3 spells CATSEVSGAGPQHF. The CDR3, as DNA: TGTGCCACCAGTGAGGTCAGCGGGGCGGGACCCCAGCATTTT.

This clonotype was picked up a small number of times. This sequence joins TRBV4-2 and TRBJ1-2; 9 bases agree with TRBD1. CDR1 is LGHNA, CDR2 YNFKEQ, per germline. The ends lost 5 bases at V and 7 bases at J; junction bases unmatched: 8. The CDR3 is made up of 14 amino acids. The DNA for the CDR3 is TGTGCCAGCAGCTTACGGGACAGGGACGGTGGCTACACCTTC. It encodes CASSLRDRDGGYTF.

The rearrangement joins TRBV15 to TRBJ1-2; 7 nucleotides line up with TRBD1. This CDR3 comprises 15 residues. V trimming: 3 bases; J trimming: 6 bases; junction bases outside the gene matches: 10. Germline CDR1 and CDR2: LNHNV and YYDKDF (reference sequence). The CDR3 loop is CATSRGQTYDNGYTF. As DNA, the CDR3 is TGTGCCACCAGCAGGGGACAGACCTACGACAATGGCTACACCTTC.

The CDR3 nucleotides read TGCGCCAGCGCCGGGACACCGAGCTCCTACGAGCAGTACTTC. Its translation: CASAGTPSSYEQYF. The chain couples TRBV4-1 to TRBJ2-7, with D possibly being TRBD1 (6 bases). Germline-derived CDR1 and CDR2 are MGHRA and YSYEKL. V lost 8 bases and J 0 bases, leaving 14 bases between the germline ends. The CDR3 is 14 residues long.

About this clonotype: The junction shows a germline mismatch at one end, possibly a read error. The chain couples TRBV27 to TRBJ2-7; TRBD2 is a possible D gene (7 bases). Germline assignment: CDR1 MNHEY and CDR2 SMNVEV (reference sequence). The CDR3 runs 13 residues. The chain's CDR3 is CASRGGGAYEQDF. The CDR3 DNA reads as TGTGCCAGCAGGGGGGGGGGGGCCTACGAGCAGGACTTC.

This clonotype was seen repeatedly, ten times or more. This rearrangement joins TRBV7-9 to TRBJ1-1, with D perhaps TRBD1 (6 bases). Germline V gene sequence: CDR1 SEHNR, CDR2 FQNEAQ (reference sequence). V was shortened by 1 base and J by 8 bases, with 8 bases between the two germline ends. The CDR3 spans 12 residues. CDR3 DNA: TGTGCCAGCAGCTTAGGACAGGCCGAAGCTTTCTTT. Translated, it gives CASSLGQAEAFF.

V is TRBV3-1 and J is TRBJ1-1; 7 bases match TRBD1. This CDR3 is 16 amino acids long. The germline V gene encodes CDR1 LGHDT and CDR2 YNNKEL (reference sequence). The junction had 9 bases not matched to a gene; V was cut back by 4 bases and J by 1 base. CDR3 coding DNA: TGTGCCAGCAGCCTAGCTAACAGGGGCAGGAACACTGAAGCTTTCTTT. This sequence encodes CASSLANRGRNTEAFF.

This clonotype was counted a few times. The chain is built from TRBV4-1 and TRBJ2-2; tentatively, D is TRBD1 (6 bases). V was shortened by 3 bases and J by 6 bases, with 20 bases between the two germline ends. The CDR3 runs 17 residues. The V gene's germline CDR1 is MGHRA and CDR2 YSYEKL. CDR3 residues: CASSHALQGSRSGELFF. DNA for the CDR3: TGCGCCAGCAGCCACGCTCTCCAGGGGTCCCGGTCCGGGGAGCTGTTTTTT.

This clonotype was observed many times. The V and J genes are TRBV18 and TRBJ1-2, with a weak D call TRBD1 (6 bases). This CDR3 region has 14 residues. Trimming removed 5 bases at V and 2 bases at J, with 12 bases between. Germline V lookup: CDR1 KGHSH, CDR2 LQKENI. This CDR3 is CASSGQQGNYGYTF. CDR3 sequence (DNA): TGTGCCAGCTCAGGACAACAGGGAAACTATGGCTACACCTTC.